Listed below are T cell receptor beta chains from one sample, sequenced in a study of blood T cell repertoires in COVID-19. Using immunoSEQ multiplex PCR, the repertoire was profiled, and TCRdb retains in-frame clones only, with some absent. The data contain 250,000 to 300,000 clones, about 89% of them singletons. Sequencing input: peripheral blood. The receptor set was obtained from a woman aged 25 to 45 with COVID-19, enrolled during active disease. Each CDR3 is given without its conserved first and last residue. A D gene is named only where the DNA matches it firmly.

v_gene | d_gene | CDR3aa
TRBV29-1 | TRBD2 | SVKTSGNEQF
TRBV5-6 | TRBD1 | ASSSSPLGTGGTNEKLF
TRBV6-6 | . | ASSSRDYNEQF
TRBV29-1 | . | SVAEQGGSPLH
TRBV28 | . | ASSFSPPGGNQPQH
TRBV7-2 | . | ASSLDGPVRETQY
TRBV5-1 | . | ASKRGGSTDTQY
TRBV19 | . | ASSPQGAREKLF
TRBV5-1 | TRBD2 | ASSLETSGSETQY
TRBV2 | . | ASSEALKRSNTEAF
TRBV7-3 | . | ASSQGHSTDTQY
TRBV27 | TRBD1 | ASSLSVGTGIYNEQF
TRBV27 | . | ASSFHRDTEAF
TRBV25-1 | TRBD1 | ASRGWGQAYEQY
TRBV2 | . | ASSATGHSNSPLH
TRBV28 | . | ASRTGQYSNQPQH
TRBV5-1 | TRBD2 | ASSATSGNTYNEQF
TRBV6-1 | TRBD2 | ASSESSYSGRYGETQY
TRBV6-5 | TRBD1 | ASSRQGKNTEAF
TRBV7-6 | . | ASSLEQGAYNEQF
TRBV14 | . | ASSQEAQGQIYGYT
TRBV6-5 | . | ASQGSEETQY
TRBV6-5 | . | ASGGSGYEKLF
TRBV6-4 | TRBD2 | ASRNHSGTRYNEQF
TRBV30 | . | AWSVRGRDYGYT
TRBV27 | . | ASSPAGTHYEQY
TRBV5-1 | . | ASSLGLAGLYTEAF
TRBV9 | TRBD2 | ASSVGLAGGLTDTQY
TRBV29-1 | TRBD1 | SGWDRGYGYT
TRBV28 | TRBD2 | ASTSTSGFVTQY
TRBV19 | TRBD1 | ASSRQGLMNTEAF
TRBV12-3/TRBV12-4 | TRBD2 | ASRAGDAGELF
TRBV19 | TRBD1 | ASSTGGNYGYT
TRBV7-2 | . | ASSTTGSGTQY
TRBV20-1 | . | SAREQAEMY
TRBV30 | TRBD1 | AWHDRVTLTSTDTQY
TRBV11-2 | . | ASSLDPVSSYNEQF
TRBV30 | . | AWSDSPSGETQY
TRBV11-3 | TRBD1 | ASSLGPMTGINEQY
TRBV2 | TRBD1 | ASSGQTGIGHEQY
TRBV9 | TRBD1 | ASSATGFGTEAF
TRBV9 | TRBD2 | ASSVAGTSYEQY
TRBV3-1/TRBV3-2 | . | ASSPDGARGEQF
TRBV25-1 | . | ASSVQEGLETQY
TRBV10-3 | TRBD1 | AIRVPGQGSYEQY
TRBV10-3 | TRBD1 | AISVQGGDGYT
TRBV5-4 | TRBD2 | ASSPTSGSYNEQF
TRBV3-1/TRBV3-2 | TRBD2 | ASSQRTSGGGGTQY
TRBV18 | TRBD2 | ASSPGTSVDTQY
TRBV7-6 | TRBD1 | ASSLVGTGVNGNTIY
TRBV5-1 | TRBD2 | ASSLVAGASTDTQY
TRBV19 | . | ASTDGVAKNIQY
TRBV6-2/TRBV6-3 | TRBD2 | ASSTGLGFYEQY
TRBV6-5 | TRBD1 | ANSRGPGYT
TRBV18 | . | ASSPSHRTTFNEQF